The 12 T cell receptor beta chains below all came from one sample that was sequenced in a study of blood T cells in healthy people across ages. Combining a sample-barcoded 5' primer with a J-beta primer mix, a second PCR ran for about 7 to 12 cycles. In TCRdb, the 5' RACE reads were re-called with MiXCR into one record per CDR3 protein. This sample yields some 710,000 distinct CDR3 sequences, of which approximately 22% are seen a single time; less than 25% belongs to the top ten. Material for sequencing was blood. Receptors originate from a man between 70 and 80 years old in good health.

The J gene is TRBJ2-5, the V gene TRBV7-2; D unresolved. Germline V gene data show CDR1 as SGHTA and CDR2 as FQGNSA. With 1 base removed from V and 4 bases from J, the gap between germline ends came to 10 bases. The CDR3 totals 14 residues. The DNA for the CDR3 is TGTGCCAGCAGCTTAGTGGTCAGGACAGAGACCCAGTACTTC. Its translation is CASSLVVRTETQYF.

This clonotype appeared a few times. The rearrangement links TRBV29-1 to TRBJ2-3; 7 positions agree with TRBD2. The V segment lost 5 bases and the J segment 4 bases; nucleotides outside the gene matches: 12. Germline V CDR1 and CDR2: SQVTM, ANQGSEA. CDR3 length: 15 residues. The CDR3 DNA reads TGCAGCGTTACCCAACTAGCGAGAGGAGCAGATACGCAGTATTTT. As protein: CSVTQLARGADTQYF.

The chain is built from TRBV11-2 and TRBJ1-4; D is unresolved. Germline V CDR1 and CDR2: SGHAT, FQNNGV. V was clipped by 5 bases and J by 8 bases, with 15 bases between them. The CDR3 contains 14 residues. CDR3 sequence (DNA): TGTGCCAGCAGCCCCCCGGGTTTTAGGGAAAAACTGTTTTTT. Protein sequence: CASSPPGFREKLFF. The full variable domain, completed using reference TRBV11-2 and TRBJ1-4, is EAGVAQSPRYKIIEKRQSVAFWCNPISGHATLYWYQQILGQGPKLLIQFQNNGVVDDSQLPKDRFSAERLKGVDSTLKIQPAKLEDSAVYLCASSPPGFREKLFFGSGTQLSVL.

A remark on this clonotype: A read error may account for a junction end that differs from germline. The chain links TRBV11-3 to TRBJ1-1; unclear D gene. The CDR3 extends over 14 amino acids. The V gene's germline CDR1 is SGHNT and CDR2 YENEEA. CDR3 sequence (DNA): TGTACCAGCAGCTTAGTACGCGGGAACACTGAAGCTTTCTTT. It yields the protein CTSSLVRGNTEAFF.

Concerning this clonotype: This may stem from a read error, because a much larger clone lies one nucleotide away. This sequence joins TRBV3-1 and TRBJ1-6; unclear D gene. The ends were cut back, 5 bases at V and 14 bases at J, with 22 bases in the middle. CDR1 LGHDT and CDR2 YNNKEL come from the germline V gene (reference sequence). CDR3 length equals 15 residues. Written as DNA, the CDR3 is TGTGCCAGCAGCTACTTCCTCGGTCGAGATAGATCCCTCCACTTT. This codes for CASSYFLGRDRSLHF.

This chain links TRBV29-1 with TRBJ2-7; TRBD2 agrees at 8 bases. In germline, CDR1 is SQVTM, CDR2 ANQGSEA. The CDR3 is 13 amino acids. With V trimmed by 7 bases and J by 3 bases, 8 bases remained unmatched. The CDR3 region is CSATGGRFYEQYF. Written as DNA, the CDR3 is TGCAGCGCAACGGGGGGGCGTTTCTACGAGCAGTACTTC.

The J gene is TRBJ1-1, the V gene TRBV7-9; tentatively, D is TRBD1 (5 bases). From germline, CDR1 is SEHNR and CDR2 FQNEAQ (reference sequence). CDR3 length: 13 amino acids. V shed 1 base and J shed 4 bases, with 7 bases lying between them. CDR3: CASSLEGFTEAFF. CDR3 sequence (DNA): TGTGCCAGCAGCTTAGAGGGGTTCACTGAAGCTTTCTTT.

Ten or more counts support this clonotype. The chain uses TRBV7-2 and TRBJ2-1, with unresolved D. The germline CDR1 and CDR2 sequences are SGHTA and FQGNSA. V lost 5 bases and J 7 bases, leaving 15 bases between the germline ends. This CDR3 has 14 residues. DNA for the CDR3: TGTGCCAGCAGCCCCCGCTCAGTGTCGAATGAGCAGTTCTTC. Protein product: CASSPRSVSNEQFF.

This clonotype was observed at least ten times. This chain connects TRBV5-1 to TRBJ2-3; D gene uncertain. Trimming removed 4 bases from V and 0 bases from J, with 18 bases in between. CDR1 and CDR2 from the germline V gene are SGHRS and YFSETQ. The CDR3 has 17 amino acids. The CDR3 sequence is CASSPYRQTSSTDTQYF. DNA of the CDR3: TGCGCCAGCAGCCCCTACCGCCAGACCTCTAGCACAGATACGCAGTATTTT.

The chain links TRBV27 to TRBJ2-1; D tentatively fits TRBD1 or TRBD2 (6 bases each). V lost 5 bases and J lost 9, with 23 bases in between. Germline CDR1 is MNHEY and CDR2 is SMNVEV (reference sequence). CDR3 length: 16 residues. In DNA, the CDR3 is TGTGCCAGCAGTACCCGAGAGGGGGGTTGGTTGGGTGAGCAGTTCTTC. Its translation is CASSTREGGWLGEQFF.

The chain joins TRBV28 to TRBJ2-7; 8 bases agree with TRBD1. The CDR3 contains 12 residues. The V segment lost 4 bases and the J segment 10 bases; nucleotides outside the gene matches: 6. CDR1 and CDR2 (germline): MDHEN, SYDVKM. CDR3 amino acids: CASSSDRDSQYF. The CDR3 nucleotides read TGTGCCAGCAGTTCGGACAGGGATTCACAGTACTTC.

This chain joins TRBV7-9 and TRBJ1-5; D is uncertain. The germline CDR1 and CDR2 sequences are SEHNR and FQNEAQ (reference sequence). The CDR3 loop spans 13 amino acids. The V gene lost 5 bases and the J gene lost 6 bases, with 11 bases spanning the gap. DNA for the CDR3: TGTGCCAGCAGCACCGACGGCGGTCAGCCCCAGCATTTT. This translates into CASSTDGGQPQHF.